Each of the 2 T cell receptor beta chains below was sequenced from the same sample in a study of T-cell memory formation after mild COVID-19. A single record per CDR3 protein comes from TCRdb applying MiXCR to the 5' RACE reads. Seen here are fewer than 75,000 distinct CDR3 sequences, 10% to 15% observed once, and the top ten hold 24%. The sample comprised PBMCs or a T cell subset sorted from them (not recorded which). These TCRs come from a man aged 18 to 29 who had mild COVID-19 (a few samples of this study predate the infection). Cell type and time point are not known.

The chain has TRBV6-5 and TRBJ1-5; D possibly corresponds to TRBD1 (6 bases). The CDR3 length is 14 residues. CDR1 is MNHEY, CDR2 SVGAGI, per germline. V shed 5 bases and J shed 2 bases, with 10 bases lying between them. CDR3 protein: CASSPGVRNQPQHF. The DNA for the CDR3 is TGTGCCAGCAGTCCAGGGGTCCGCAATCAGCCCCAGCATTTT.

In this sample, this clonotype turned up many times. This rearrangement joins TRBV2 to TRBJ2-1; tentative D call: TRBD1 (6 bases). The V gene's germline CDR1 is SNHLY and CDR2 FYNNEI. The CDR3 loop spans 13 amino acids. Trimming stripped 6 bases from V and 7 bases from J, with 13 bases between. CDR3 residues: CASSRGLGNEQFF. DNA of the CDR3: TGTGCCAGCAGCAGGGGATTGGGGAATGAGCAGTTCTTC.